Listed below are T cell receptor beta chains from one sample, sequenced in a study of blood T cells in healthy people across ages. TCRdb ran MiXCR on the 5' RACE reads and lists one entry per CDR3 protein. The repertoire holds 1.5 million to 2 million distinct CDR3 sequences, with roughly 28% as singletons. Sequencing input: blood. The receptor source for this set is a woman under 40 in good health. Both conserved end residues are part of each CDR3. D genes are given only for firm matches. For some rows the clone size is stated as once, few or many, or as a class when expanded; others skip it.

D gene	V gene	J gene	clone size	CDR3 DNA	CDR3 protein
-	TRBV20-1	TRBJ2-1	few	TGCAGTGCACCCCCAAGGGGAAATGAGCAGTTCTTC	CSAPPRGNEQFF
TRBD2	TRBV29-1	TRBJ2-1	many	TGCAGCCCCTTAGCGGGAAATTCGAATGAGCAGTTCTTC	CSPLAGNSNEQFF
-	TRBV7-9	TRBJ2-7	many	TGTGCCAGCAGCTTAGGATCGGCCGACTACGAGCAGTACTTC	CASSLGSADYEQYF
TRBD1	TRBV7-2	TRBJ2-2	-	TGTGCCAGCTCCTCGTGGGGACAGACCGGGGAGCTGTTTTTT	CASSSWGQTGELFF
TRBD1	TRBV5-6	TRBJ1-5	few	TGTGCCAGCAGCCTAGCGACAGGGTTGAATCAGCCCCAGCATTTT	CASSLATGLNQPQHF
TRBD2	TRBV27	TRBJ2-3	few	TGTGCCAGCAGTCTTAGCGGGGGGGCGACACATACGCAGTATTTT	CASSLSGGATHTQYF
-	TRBV20-1	TRBJ2-7	-	TGCAGTGCTAGAGCCGCAGGGACCTACGAGCAGTACTTC	CSARAAGTYEQYF
TRBD1	TRBV7-4	TRBJ2-3	-	TGTGCCGGCAGCTCAGCACAGGGGGCCTATGCAGATACGCAGTATTTT	CAGSSAQGAYADTQYF
-	TRBV5-1	TRBJ2-7	-	TGCGCCAGCAGCTTGGAGCAGGGCCTCGAGCAGTACTTC	CASSLEQGLEQYF
TRBD1	TRBV10-3	TRBJ1-3	-	TGTGCCATCAGTGAGTCGACAGGGAGTCGAAACACCATATATTTT	CAISESTGSRNTIYF
-	TRBV5-1	TRBJ1-2	many	TGCGCCAGCAGCTTGGCCGTCGGGGACTATGGCTACACCTTC	CASSLAVGDYGYTF
TRBD2	TRBV12-3/TRBV12-4	TRBJ2-5	few	TGTGGCAGCAGTTTGGGAGGGCAAACCGGGACCCAGTACTTC	CGSSLGGQTGTQYF
-	TRBV20-1	TRBJ1-1	-	TGCAGTGCTTGCCGGAACAGGGTAAACACTGAAGCTTTCTTT	CSACRNRVNTEAFF
-	TRBV12-3/TRBV12-4	TRBJ1-2	few	TGTGCCAGCAGTTTTGAGGGGAAGGGCTACACCTTC	CASSFEGKGYTF
-	TRBV5-5	TRBJ1-5	-	TGTGCCAGCAGCTTACAGGTTCGGGATCAGCCCCAGCATTTT	CASSLQVRDQPQHF
-	TRBV7-9	TRBJ2-1	many	TGTGCCAGCAGCAGGTTTGGCAATGAGCAGTTCTTC	CASSRFGNEQFF
-	TRBV4-1	TRBJ2-7	many	TGCGCCAGCAGCCAAGATTTTAACAAAGACTACGAGCAGTACTTC	CASSQDFNKDYEQYF
TRBD2	TRBV7-2	TRBJ2-1	few	TGTGCCAGCAGCCACGGGACTAGCGGGGCCAGTGAGCAGTTCTTC	CASSHGTSGASEQFF
TRBD1	TRBV12-3/TRBV12-4	TRBJ2-7	many	TGTGCCAGCAGCCGACTGACAGGGGACGAGCAGTACTTC	CASSRLTGDEQYF
-	TRBV12-3/TRBV12-4	TRBJ1-2	-	TGTGCCAGTTCTGCGGGATACGGCTATGGCTACACCTTC	CASSAGYGYGYTF
-	TRBV7-2	TRBJ2-1	-	TGTGCCAGCAGCTATCTCTACGGGAGCCGCTACAATGAGCAGTTCTTC	CASSYLYGSRYNEQFF
-	TRBV11-1	TRBJ1-1	-	TGTGCCAGCAGCTTAGTTCCGGTCACTGAAGCTTTCTTT	CASSLVPVTEAFF
-	TRBV20-1	TRBJ2-4	many	TGCAGTGCTAAGAAGGGAACCAAAAACATTCAGTACTTC	CSAKKGTKNIQYF
TRBD2	TRBV5-4	TRBJ2-1	-	TGTGCCAGCAGCAAACTAGCGGGGGGCTCCTACAATGAGCAGTTCTTC	CASSKLAGGSYNEQFF
TRBD2	TRBV29-1	TRBJ2-2	few	TGCAGCGTTGCGGTTCGGGGGGACACCGGGGAGCTGTTTTTT	CSVAVRGDTGELFF
-	TRBV27	TRBJ2-3	-	TGTGCCAGCAGTCCCGACAGAGAAAGGAGGACAGATACGCAGTATTTT	CASSPDRERRTDTQYF
TRBD2	TRBV5-1	TRBJ2-7	-	TGCGCCAGCAGCCCGGGAGGTACTCCCAGTGAGGACCAGTACTTC	CASSPGGTPSEDQYF
-	TRBV21-1	TRBJ2-7	-	TGTGCCAGCAGCAAAATTAGAGTGGAACCCCAAAACGAGCAGTACTTC	CASSKIRVEPQNEQYF
-	TRBV12-3/TRBV12-4	TRBJ1-4	-	TGTGCCAGCAGAGGACAGCTATCAACTAATGAAAAACTGTTTTTT	CASRGQLSTNEKLFF
-	TRBV7-9	TRBJ1-6	few	TGTGCCAGCAGCTTAGCCGGGACGGGAAATTCACCCCTCCACTTT	CASSLAGTGNSPLHF
-	TRBV3-1	TRBJ1-2	-	TGTGCCGGCAGCCGGTCCACACAGGGCTACACCTTC	CAGSRSTQGYTF
TRBD2	TRBV20-1	TRBJ2-1	-	TGCAGTGCTATACTAGCGGGCTGCAATGAGCAGTTCTTC	CSAILAGCNEQFF
-	TRBV4-1	TRBJ1-2	many	TGCGCCAGCAGCCAAACGGCACCAACAGCTGGGGATTATGGCTACACCTTC	CASSQTAPTAGDYGYTF
-	TRBV6-5	TRBJ1-1	-	TGTGCCAGCAGTTACCTTCCGACAGCGACGACTGAAGCTTTCTTT	CASSYLPTATTEAFF
-	TRBV20-1	TRBJ2-1	-	TGCAGTGCCACCCCCCTAGCAGACTCCTACAATGAGCAGTTCTTC	CSATPLADSYNEQFF
-	TRBV29-1	TRBJ2-7	many	TGCAGCGTTGAACTTCAGGGACTTACCTACGAGCAGTACTTC	CSVELQGLTYEQYF
TRBD2	TRBV28	TRBJ2-5	many	TGTGCCAGCAGCCCAGCGGGGGGGCTGCAGACCCAGTACTTC	CASSPAGGLQTQYF
TRBD2	TRBV4-2	TRBJ2-5	few	TGTGTCAGCAGCCAAGAGGTAGCGGGGCGTTCGGAGACCCAGTACTTC	CVSSQEVAGRSETQYF
-	TRBV20-1	TRBJ2-7	many	TGCAGTGCTAGCGAACTCCGGGACTCCCCGGCCTACGAGCAGTACTTC	CSASELRDSPAYEQYF
TRBD1	TRBV20-1	TRBJ2-5	few	TGCGGTGCTAGCCAAGAGTTGGGACAGGGGGCGGGGGGGACCCAGTACTTC	CGASQELGQGAGGTQYF
-	TRBV5-1	TRBJ1-1	-	TGCGCCAGCAGTACCTCAACAGGGAACACTGAAGCTTTCTTT	CASSTSTGNTEAFF
-	TRBV11-2	TRBJ2-7	-	TGTGCCAGCAGCCTGGGCGACTACGGATACGAGCAGTACTTC	CASSLGDYGYEQYF
-	TRBV5-1	TRBJ2-3	-	TGCGCCAGCACTCCCGCACCGGGTCCCGAAAGGGGTACGCAGTATTTT	CASTPAPGPERGTQYF
-	TRBV6-6	TRBJ1-4	-	TGTGCCAGCAGACAGACAACTAATGAAAAACTGTTTTTT	CASRQTTNEKLFF
TRBD2	TRBV7-2	TRBJ2-7	-	TGTGCCAGCAGCTTCACTAGCGGGAGAGTCGACGAGCAGTACTTC	CASSFTSGRVDEQYF
-	TRBV12-3/TRBV12-4	TRBJ2-5	-	TGTGCCAGCAGTTTACGCCATCCCCAAGAGACCCAGTACTTC	CASSLRHPQETQYF
-	TRBV24-1	TRBJ2-1	-	TGTGCCGCCCGCCGGGAGTACTACGATGAGCAGTTCTTC	CAARREYYDEQFF
-	TRBV12-3/TRBV12-4	TRBJ1-2	once	TGTGCCAGCACTAAATTAGGCGGGCGGGGCTATGGCTACACCTTC	CASTKLGGRGYGYTF
-	TRBV5-1	TRBJ1-1	-	TGCGCCAGCATGGGAAGAACTGAAGCTTTCTTT	CASMGRTEAFF
TRBD1	TRBV20-1	TRBJ2-6	few	TGCAGTGCTAGATCCGCCGGGACAGTTTCTGGGGCCAACGTCCTGACTTTC	CSARSAGTVSGANVLTF
TRBD2	TRBV2	TRBJ2-7	-	TGTGCCAGCAGGAGACTAGCGGGAGTAAACTCCTACGAGCAGTACTTC	CASRRLAGVNSYEQYF
-	TRBV29-1	TRBJ2-7	many	TGCAGCGTTGTACCAGGGGGGTCCTACGAGCAGTACTTC	CSVVPGGSYEQYF